The clone carrying this T cell receptor (beta chain) was seen just once. The data belong to a study of TIL therapy for anti-PD-1-resistant metastatic lung cancer. Time point described: pre-treatment sample, taken before nivolumab and TIL therapy. Enrollment ran from October 2017 to early 2020. Sequencing used immunoSEQ v3. Each library reached some 2 million read pairs, or about 5-6 million at deep level. TCRdb keeps only in-frame clones here, not all; method: immunoSEQ multiplex PCR. The table has about 50,000 clones, 80% to 90% seen once. The sequencing here drew on blood, taken at baseline. The sequence was collected from a person aged 25 to 85 with non-small cell lung cancer.

The CDR3 sequence: CASRPHAPGAYEQYF. Here the CDR3 DNA reads TGTGCCAGCAGACCTCATGCCCCCGGGGCCTACGAGCAGTACTTC. The genes are TRBV3-1 (or the pseudogene TRBV3-2) and TRBJ2-7; tentative D call: TRBD2 (5 bases). Germline CDR1 is LGHDT and CDR2 is YNNKEL (reference sequence). V was pared by 6 bases and J by 2 bases, with 17 bases between. The CDR3 sequence is 15 residues long.